This T cell receptor (beta chain) emerged from a study of shared clonotypes between healthy human individuals. As for the study in general: Each donor contributed plates that comprised three CD4 naive, three CD4 memory, two CD8 naive and one CD8 memory. Study conclusions and caveats: Shared across a handful of donors were around 5% of the naive CD4 clonotypes. Researchers found naive subsets generally carried larger estimated richness than memory subsets.

TCRdb keeps only in-frame clones here, not all; method: immunoSEQ multiplex PCR. Counted here are about 1,500,000 clones, roughly 96% occurring once; the ten biggest clones make up roughly 1.2%. Remarks on this clone: Its antigen is still unknown.

The length of the CDR3 is 19 residues. V lost 5 bases and J lost 5; bases outside the gene matches: 17. Germline V gives CDR1 SGHTA, CDR2 FQGNSA. The sample comprised naive CD4+ T cells sorted from blood. Noted subset: CD45RA+ positively selected. The rearrangement joins TRBV7-2 to TRBJ2-7, with TRBD2 identical over 14 bases. This receptor was identified in a man between 25 and 39 years old in good health. CDR3 in DNA: TGTGCCAGCAGCGGACCGGGACTAGCGGGAGTAACTCCCACGGACGAGCAGTACTTC. Amino acid sequence: CASSGPGLAGVTPTDEQYF.